The present T cell receptor beta chain was sequenced within a study of T cell repertoires in cytomegalovirus infection. Study-wide background: Public TCR beta signatures indicated both CMV infection and matching HLA type.

About this clonotype: Its target is not known.

Regarding the study as a whole: CMV-specific TCR beta clonotypes restricted by HLA-C were the ones dominating the ex vivo response. Cumulative public TCR beta family frequency identified CMV carriers with the relevant HLA.

Using its own MiXCR run on the reads, TCRdb lists one record per CDR3 protein. Altogether more than 200,000 distinct CDR3 sequences are present, approximately 9.1% being singletons, with the ten largest covering about 16%. With V trimmed by 5 bases and J by 2 bases, 11 bases remained unmatched. Germline CDR1 is MDHEN and CDR2 is SYDVKM. The CDR3 contains 16 residues. The sequenced sample consisted of PBMCs. This chain connects TRBV28 to TRBJ2-7, with 8 nucleotides matching TRBD1. The clonotype was recovered from a human donor in good health (CMV status not recorded). Some clones in this sample may be carry-over from other donors' samples. The CDR3 DNA is TGTGCCAGCAGTCACGGGACAGGCCTAAGGGCCTACGAGCAGTACTTC. Translated: CASSHGTGLRAYEQYF.